The present entry profiles one T cell receptor beta chain with its context. V was pared by 2 bases and J by 5 bases, with 10 bases between. CDR1 is MDHEN and CDR2 is SYDVKM in the germline V gene. The CDR3 loop spans 13 amino acids. This sample was included in a study of blood T cell repertoires in COVID-19. Clones were sequenced by immunoSEQ multiplex PCR, and TCRdb holds only the in-frame ones, with some missing. The table includes about 140,000 clones, more than 85% detected once. The chain links TRBV28 to TRBJ2-7; perhaps TRBD2 as D (5 bases). The clonotype comes from a human donor in a cohort sampled during active COVID-19. The sequenced material came from peripheral blood. CDR3 sequence reads: CASSLRSGDEQYF. The CDR3, as DNA: TGTGCCAGCAGTTTAAGGTCCGGGGACGAGCAGTACTTC.